This T cell receptor (beta chain) appears in the sequencing data of a study of response to subunit inactivated influenza vaccine. TCRdb reanalysed the RT-PCR reads using MiXCR and keeps one entry per CDR3 protein. The repertoire consists of a few hundred thousand distinct CDR3 sequences, with 11% to 15% occurring once and the leading ten covering more than 9.5%. In germline, CDR1 is SGHDN, CDR2 FVKESK. V was pared by 4 bases and J by 6 bases, with 12 bases between. The CDR3 length is 13 residues. This clonotype was seen a few times. The origin of this receptor is a man over 45 who received an inactivated influenza vaccine. The gene calls are TRBV14 and TRBJ1-2; D ambiguous. The specimen was PBMCs from blood, collected 11 to 12 days after vaccination. CDR3 amino acids: CASSPRSSDGYTF. The CDR3 region has the DNA TGTGCCAGCAGCCCCCGCTCCTCGGATGGCTACACCTTC.